Below are 9 T cell receptor beta chains sequenced from a single sample in a study of T cell repertoires in cytomegalovirus infection. MiXCR, applied by TCRdb to the reads, yields one record per CDR3 protein. Among some 350,000 distinct CDR3 sequences, roughly 36% were seen once, and the ten largest hold roughly 13%. Antigens for these TCRs are unknown. The sample in question was cultured PBMCs, obtained from culture after CMV antigen stimulation. The receptor set was obtained from a human donor in good health (CMV status not recorded). Some clones in this sample may be carry-over from other donors' samples.

V gene TRBV6-2 or TRBV6-3 combines with J gene TRBJ2-7, with a tentative D call TRBD1 (6 bases). The germline V gene encodes CDR1 MNHEY and CDR2 SVGEGT. CDR3 length: 15 residues. V was clipped by 1 base and J by 6 bases, with 16 bases between them. The CDR3 loop is CASSYWGTIRGEQYF. In DNA, the CDR3 is TGTGCCAGCAGTTACTGGGGAACTATCAGGGGCGAGCAGTACTTC.

This clonotype was seen more than once but under ten times. The gene calls are TRBV30 and TRBJ1-1; D is perhaps TRBD1 (6 bases). The CDR3 is made up of 15 amino acids. CDR1 and CDR2 (germline): GTSNPN, SVGIG (reference sequence). The germline V and J ends were trimmed by 2 bases and 0 bases, with 13 bases remaining between them. The CDR3 DNA is TGTGCCTGGAGTAGGACAGCCTATATGAACACTGAAGCTTTCTTT. It codes for CAWSRTAYMNTEAFF.

The CDR3 is CASSPPRSHYNEQFF. In nucleotides, the CDR3 is TGCGCCAGCAGCCCCCCGAGGAGTCACTACAATGAGCAGTTCTTC. The chain uses TRBV5-1 and TRBJ2-1; D ambiguous. The CDR3 runs to 15 residues. Trimming cost V 4 bases and J 3 bases, with 14 bases left between them. The germline CDR1 and CDR2 sequences are SGHRS and YFSETQ.

The chain is built from TRBV5-4 and TRBJ2-7, with 10 bases identical to TRBD1. The CDR3 covers 14 residues. Unmatched junction bases numbered 5, after V lost 4 bases and J lost 4 bases. Germline V gene sequence: CDR1 SGHNT, CDR2 YYREEE (reference sequence). For the CDR3, the DNA is TGTGCCAGCAGCCCGGACAGGGGGGAATACGAGCAGTACGTC. Translation: CASSPDRGEYEQYV.

The chain joins TRBV2 to TRBJ2-1; TRBD2 agrees at 8 bases. Trimming cost V 0 bases and J 7 bases; bases outside gene matches: 5. Germline V CDR1 and CDR2: SNHLY, FYNNEI. The CDR3 has 15 amino acids. The CDR3 DNA sequence: TGTGCCAGCAGTGAAGCCGGGACTAGTTGGAATGAGCAGTTCTTC. This translates into CASSEAGTSWNEQFF.

This chain joins TRBV7-2 and TRBJ2-3; no definite D call. The V gene lost 5 bases and the J gene lost 6 bases, with 15 bases spanning the gap. Germline V CDR1 and CDR2: SGHTA, FQGNSA. The CDR3 has 14 amino acids. The CDR3 loop reads CASSTSTHRDTQYF. The DNA for the CDR3 is TGTGCCAGCAGCACAAGCACTCACCGGGATACGCAGTATTTT.

The chain uses TRBV2 and TRBJ2-1; D ambiguous. CDR3 length: 11 amino acids. V was shortened by 4 bases and J by 7 bases, with 5 bases between the two germline ends. The germline gives CDR1 SNHLY, CDR2 FYNNEI. The CDR3 bases are TGTGCCAGCAGTGGAAGGAATGAGCAGTTCTTC. This sequence encodes CASSGRNEQFF.

This clonotype was picked up a small number of times. The J gene is TRBJ1-2, the V gene TRBV11-3; D perhaps matches TRBD1 (6 bases). The CDR3 sequence is 16 residues long. Germline-derived CDR1 and CDR2 are SGHNT and YENEEA. Trimming shortened V by 1 base and J by 5 bases, and 17 bases separated the two germline ends. CDR3: CASSLGGGEILYGYTF. The CDR3 DNA sequence: TGTGCCAGCAGCTTAGGAGGGGGGGAGATACTGTATGGCTACACCTTC.

The J gene is TRBJ1-1, the V gene TRBV28, with TRBD1 matching 7 bases. The germline V gene has CDR1 MDHEN and CDR2 SYDVKM. This CDR3 is 15 amino acids long. V was pared by 7 bases and J by 2 bases, with 10 bases of the junction left unmatched. CDR3 DNA sequence: TGTGCCAGCAATTTGGAGGGGGCCCTTAACACTGAAGCTTTCTTT. It specifies CASNLEGALNTEAFF. Full variable domain (outside the CDR3, taken from reference TRBV28 and TRBJ1-1): DVKVTQSSRYLVKRTGEKVFLECVQDMDHENMFWYRQDPGLGLRLIYFSYDVKMKEKGDIPEGYSVSREKKERFSLILESASTNQTSMYLCASNLEGALNTEAFFGQGTRLTVV.